This TCR beta chain was obtained from a study of blood T cell repertoires in COVID-19 (dated by TCRdb to 2020 to 2022). Background on the whole study: Samples from collaborators originated in the United States, Italy and Spain and spanned both the acute and convalescent phases of COVID-19. The prospective study material was composed of cDNA or gDNA derived from T cells, B-cell-depleted T cells, or PBMCs. Deeply sampled blood TCRbeta repertoires from subjects exposed to, actively infected with, or recovered from COVID-19 were included in the dataset. The repertoires were released in a freely available public database meant as a resource for research on the immune response to SARS-CoV-2. The samples were drawn from two sources: the first 160 participants of the ongoing ImmuneRACE study, and 950 to 1,500 subjects contributed by 6 global collaborators. Sample metadata almost always included a de-identified subject ID, COVID-19 status, age in years and sex. HLA class I and class II types, where available, came from metadata supplied by the sample provider rather than from assay-based typing. What the authors observed across the whole study: How much clinical and demographic metadata was included differed by source and by participant, and the metadata was provided uncurated.

The immunoSEQ Assay, a bias-controlled multiplex PCR, was used to amplify TCRbeta CDR3 regions from genomic DNA. The paper's processing steps were these. The number of nucleated cells in each sample was estimated by amplification of reference gene primers within the assay. To quantify the absolute abundance of each unique TCRbeta CDR3 rearrangement, sequence reads were collapsed and filtered. For each sample, productive Simpson clonality was calculated by taking the square root of Simpson's diversity index across productive rearrangements. TCRdb obtained this table from immuneACCESS and retained in-frame rearrangements with V and J assigned. These tables miss some clones; where compared with another copy, unresolved V genes account for less than half of the shortfall, and the remainder is unexplained. D and trimming come from the DNA, and the V and J calls and clone size come from that table. Present in this sample are about 480,000 clones, 75% to 90% of which were seen just once. The ten largest account for around 0.9% of the sample.

Comment on this clone: Its binding antigen is unknown. Per-base qualities were not stored, and no clone one base away is much larger.

One collaborating source in Seattle enrolled patients during active infection and followed them longitudinally through the course of disease. The collaborating institutions used their own protocols to collect whole blood in K2EDTA tubes. For TCRbeta analysis, collaborator samples were shipped as frozen whole blood, as isolated PBMCs, or as DNA extracted from either sample type. V trim: 4 bases; J trim: 7 bases; unmatched bases: 9. The cysteine opens and the phenylalanine closes a CDR3 of 14 amino acids. Just CDR3 DNA is preserved here, 42 bases in frame from base 1. Sequences SQVTM (CDR1) and ANQGSEA (CDR2) are obtained from the germline V gene.

The chain couples TRBV29-1 to TRBJ2-1; TRBD2 matches 8 bases in the middle. Material: peripheral blood. This sequence originates from a man aged 18 to 29 with COVID-19, enrolled during active disease. The nucleotide sequence is TGCAGCGTTGCTCCCAGCGGGGGTTTAAATGAGCAGTTCTTC. It codes for CSVAPSGGLNEQFF.